These 23 T cell receptor beta chains originate from one sample sequenced in a study of blood T cell repertoires in COVID-19. Measured with immunoSEQ multiplex PCR; TCRdb has only the in-frame clones, and not every one. This table holds about 380,000 clones, approximately 88% found once. The sequenced sample consisted of peripheral blood. Receptor source: a man aged 40-49 years with acute or convalescent COVID-19.

The genes are TRBV27 and TRBJ2-7; the D gene is possibly TRBD2 (5 bases). V gave up 2 bases and J gave up 0 bases, with 8 bases separating them. The germline gives CDR1 MNHEY, CDR2 SMNVEV (reference sequence). The CDR3 runs to 14 residues. Here the CDR3 reads CASSLSGFSYEQYF. In nucleotides, the CDR3 is TGTGCCAGCAGTTTAAGCGGCTTCTCCTACGAGCAGTACTTC.

The chain joins TRBV7-9 to TRBJ2-1; 9 bases are shared with TRBD2. With 8 bases clipped from V and 5 bases from J, the junction kept 13 bases outside the gene matches. CDR1 and CDR2 (germline): SEHNR, FQNEAQ (reference sequence). CDR3 length: 16 residues. In DNA, the CDR3 is TGTGCCAGCGTGAAAGGCGGGGGGGCCCCTAACAATGAGCAGTTCTTC. This encodes CASVKGGGAPNNEQFF.

CDR3 nucleotide sequence: TGTGCCAGCAGCTTAGGAAGCAGTCGAGGTACGGCTTACGAGCAGTACTTC. Its translation: CASSLGSSRGTAYEQYF. This sequence joins TRBV7-9 and TRBJ2-7; D ambiguous. The CDR3 runs 17 residues. V lost 1 base to trimming and J lost 4 bases, with 20 bases between them. Germline-derived CDR1 and CDR2 are SEHNR and FQNEAQ (reference sequence).

V is TRBV6-2 or TRBV6-3 and J is TRBJ2-1, with D maybe TRBD2 (6 bases). V was cut by 5 bases and J by 0 bases, with 14 bases left in between. This CDR3 region has 16 residues. Germline CDR1 MNHEY, CDR2 SVGEGT. This CDR3 reads CASSPPRGSSYNEQFF. CDR3 in DNA: TGTGCCAGCAGTCCGCCTCGGGGGAGCTCCTACAATGAGCAGTTCTTC.

This clone was observed once. The chain joins TRBV7-9 to TRBJ2-7; the match to TRBD1 covers 8 bases. Per germline, CDR1 SEHNR and CDR2 FQNEAQ (reference sequence). Trimming cost V 5 bases and J 2 bases; bases outside gene matches: 8. The CDR3 spans 15 residues. The CDR3 nucleotides read TGTGCCAGCAGCCTACAGGGGGACAGAACCTACGAGCAGTACTTC. Amino acids: CASSLQGDRTYEQYF.

The gene calls are TRBV11-3 and TRBJ2-3, with D perhaps TRBD1 (5 bases). The CDR3 sequence is 15 residues long. Trimming shortened V by 5 bases and J by 1 base, and 13 bases separated the two germline ends. CDR1 is SGHNT, CDR2 YENEEA, per germline. CDR3 amino acids: CASSDDSGGTDTQYF. The DNA for the CDR3 is TGTGCCAGCAGCGACGACAGTGGGGGCACAGATACGCAGTATTTT.

This chain uses TRBV19 with TRBJ1-2, with D unclear. The CDR3 contains 13 residues. CDR1 is LNHDA, CDR2 SQIVND, per germline (reference sequence). V dropped 5 bases and J dropped 6 bases, with 13 bases sitting between them. The CDR3 region is CASSQRTKNGYTF. CDR3 coding DNA: TGTGCCAGTAGTCAGCGGACGAAGAATGGCTACACCTTC.

This chain connects TRBV30 to TRBJ1-3; no reliable D call. Looked up from germline, CDR1 is GTSNPN and CDR2 is SVGIG (reference sequence). V was shortened by 7 bases and J by 0 bases, with 16 bases between the two germline ends. The CDR3 length is 15 residues. The CDR3 nucleotides read TGTGCCTTCCGGACGGGAAGAAGCTCTGGAAACACCATATATTTT. This codes for CAFRTGRSSGNTIYF.

The CDR3 loop is CASGLVHFRSYEQYF. CDR3 sequence (DNA): TGTGCTAGTGGTTTGGTACATTTCAGATCCTACGAGCAGTACTTC. This sequence joins TRBV12-5 and TRBJ2-7, with D uncertain. V was clipped by 0 bases and J by 1 base, with 10 bases between them. Germline values: CDR1 LGHNT, CDR2 FRNRAP. The CDR3 length is 15 residues.

The rearrangement joins TRBV7-2 to TRBJ1-5; 9 bases are a match to TRBD1. V was pared by 4 bases and J by 7 bases, with 5 bases of the junction left unmatched. Looked up from germline, CDR1 is SGHTA and CDR2 is FQGNSA. The CDR3 is made up of 14 amino acids. The CDR3 nucleotides read TGTGCCAGCAGCTCCGACAGGGGGGTCCAGCCCCAGCATTTT. Protein product: CASSSDRGVQPQHF.

The V and J genes are TRBV11-2 and TRBJ2-1; TRBD2 matches at 10 bases. There are 17 residues in the CDR3. V shed 1 base and J 7 bases; nucleotides not matched to a gene: 10. CDR1 and CDR2 from the germline V gene are SGHAT and FQNNGV. In DNA, the CDR3 is TGTGCCAGCAGCTTAGGGCGGGCTAGCGGGAGAGGTAATGAGCAGTTCTTC. Translated, it gives CASSLGRASGRGNEQFF.

The chain combines TRBV28 with TRBJ2-5; TRBD2 aligns across 7 bases. There are 16 residues in the CDR3. Germline CDR1 and CDR2: MDHEN and SYDVKM. With 3 bases clipped from V and 0 bases from J, the junction kept 7 bases outside the gene matches. CDR3 bases: TGTGCCAGCAGTTTTGGCGGGAGCACGTACCAAGAGACCCAGTACTTC. Amino acids: CASSFGGSTYQETQYF.

The chain couples TRBV7-6 to TRBJ2-1, with D perhaps matching TRBD1 (6 bases). This CDR3 region has 13 residues. V lost 5 bases to trimming and J lost 7 bases, with 12 bases between them. Germline loops: CDR1 SGHVS, CDR2 FNYEAQ. The CDR3 nucleotides are TGTGCCAGCAGCGTACATACAGGGAATGAGCAGTTCTTC. Translated, it gives CASSVHTGNEQFF. The full variable domain, in which reference TRBV7-6 and TRBJ2-1 provide the parts outside the CDR3, is GAGVSQSPRYKVTKRGQDVALRCDPISGHVSLYWYRQALGQGPEFLTYFNYEAQQDKSGLPNDRFSAERPEGSISTLTIQRTEQRDSAMYRCASSVHTGNEQFFGPGTRLTVL.

The CDR3 DNA sequence: TGTGCCAGCAGCTTATGGGCAGGGCAAGGCAATCAGCCCCAGCATTTT. It yields the protein CASSLWAGQGNQPQHF. The chain links TRBV7-9 to TRBJ1-5; perhaps TRBD1 as D (5 bases). The V end was cut by 2 bases, the J end by 2 bases, with 13 bases between. Germline CDR1 reads SEHNR; CDR2 reads FQNEAQ (reference sequence). The length of the CDR3 is 16 residues. Using reference TRBV7-9 and TRBJ1-5 for the parts outside the CDR3, the full variable domain is DTGVSQNPRHKITKRGQNVTFRCDPISEHNRLYWYRQTLGQGPEFLTYFQNEAQLEKSRLLSDRFSAERPKGSFSTLEIQRTEQGDSAMYLCASSLWAGQGNQPQHFGDGTRLSIL.

This chain links TRBV28 with TRBJ1-2, with no clear D. CDR3 length: 12 amino acids. V dropped 10 bases and J dropped 3 bases, with 12 bases sitting between them. Germline lookup yields CDR1 MDHEN and CDR2 SYDVKM. In DNA form, the CDR3 reads TGTGCCACCGCTTTGCGAGACTATGGCTACACCTTC. It translates to CATALRDYGYTF.

The gene calls are TRBV19 and TRBJ1-5, with D unresolved. The length of the CDR3 is 14 residues. V gave up 4 bases and J gave up 7 bases, with 14 bases separating them. Germline V gene sequence: CDR1 LNHDA, CDR2 SQIVND (reference sequence). The CDR3 DNA is TGTGCCAGTAGTACATGGAACGCGGGGCAGCCCCAGCATTTT. It is translated as CASSTWNAGQPQHF.

This CDR3 reads CASSVAGVGSDRGQETQYF. The CDR3 DNA reads TGTGCCAGCAGCGTAGCTGGGGTGGGCTCGGACAGGGGACAAGAGACCCAGTACTTC. This chain joins TRBV9 and TRBJ2-5; 9 bases map to TRBD1. From germline, CDR1 is SGDLS and CDR2 YYNGEE. The CDR3 consists of 19 residues. With 0 bases clipped from V and 2 bases from J, the junction kept 14 bases outside the gene matches.

The rearrangement links TRBV5-1 to TRBJ2-5; D uncertain. V was cut by 4 bases and J by 5 bases, with 24 bases left in between. The CDR3 length is 17 residues. Germline V lookup: CDR1 SGHRS, CDR2 YFSETQ. In nucleotides, the CDR3 is TGCGCCAGCAGCCAAAACTGGGCTCGTTCGCAAGATGAGACCCAGTACTTC. Translated: CASSQNWARSQDETQYF.

The gene calls are TRBV30 and TRBJ2-3; 12 bases fit TRBD2. The germline gives CDR1 GTSNPN, CDR2 SVGIG (reference sequence). This CDR3 region has 13 residues. Trimming at V came to 4 bases and at J to 7 bases, leaving 3 bases not matched to a gene. CDR3 bases: TGTGCCTGGACTAGCGGGGGGGTAAATACGCAGTATTTT. This translates into CAWTSGGVNTQYF.

This sequence joins TRBV23-1 and TRBJ1-4; D may be TRBD1 (5 bases). TRBV23-1 is an open reading frame whose function is uncertain. Deletions cut 0 bases from V and 12 bases from J, with 17 bases between. The CDR3 loop spans 15 amino acids. CDR3 in amino acids: CASSQSSSIRAQLFF. CDR3 DNA: TGCGCCAGCAGTCAATCGTCGTCAATCAGGGCCCAACTGTTTTTT.

With respect to this clone: A read error may be the cause here, since a much bigger clone is one base away. This CDR3 is also generated by other DNA sequences in the sample. The CDR3 sequence: CASSLLNQPQHF. DNA for the CDR3: TGTGCCAGCAGTTTACTAAATCAGCCCCAGCATTTT. The chain is built from TRBV28 and TRBJ1-5; D ambiguous. The CDR3 consists of 12 residues. The germline gives CDR1 MDHEN, CDR2 SYDVKM. The V and J ends lost 2 bases and 4 bases respectively, with 3 bases between them.

On this clone: Different DNA sequences within this sample yield the same CDR3. V usage is TRBV28 and J usage is TRBJ1-1; TRBD1 is a possible D gene (6 bases). The CDR3 extends over 14 amino acids. Germline V gene lookup returns CDR1 MDHEN and CDR2 SYDVKM. With 1 base removed from V and 1 base from J, the gap between germline ends came to 7 bases. The CDR3 sequence: CASSLYRENTEAFF. The CDR3 DNA reads TGTGCCAGCAGTTTATACAGGGAGAACACTGAAGCTTTCTTT.

This chain joins TRBV19 and TRBJ2-3, with 8 bases identical to TRBD1. Germline-derived CDR1 and CDR2 are LNHDA and SQIVND (reference sequence). V trimming: 3 bases; J trimming: 0 bases; junction bases outside the gene matches: 8. This CDR3 spans 17 amino acids. CDR3 sequence: CASSILRTGISTDTQYF. Here the CDR3 DNA reads TGTGCCAGTAGTATTCTCCGGACAGGGATTAGCACAGATACGCAGTATTTT.